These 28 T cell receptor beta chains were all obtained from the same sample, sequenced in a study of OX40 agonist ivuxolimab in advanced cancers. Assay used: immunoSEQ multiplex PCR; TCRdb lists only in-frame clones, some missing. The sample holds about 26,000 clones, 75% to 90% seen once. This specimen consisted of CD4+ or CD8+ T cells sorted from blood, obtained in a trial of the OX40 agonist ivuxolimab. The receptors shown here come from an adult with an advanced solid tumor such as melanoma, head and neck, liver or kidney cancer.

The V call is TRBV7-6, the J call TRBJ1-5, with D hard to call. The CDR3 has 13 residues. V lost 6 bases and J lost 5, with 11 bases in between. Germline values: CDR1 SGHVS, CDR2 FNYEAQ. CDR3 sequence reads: CASSSGGYQPQHF. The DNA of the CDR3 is TGTGCCAGCAGTTCAGGAGGGTATCAGCCCCAGCATTTT.

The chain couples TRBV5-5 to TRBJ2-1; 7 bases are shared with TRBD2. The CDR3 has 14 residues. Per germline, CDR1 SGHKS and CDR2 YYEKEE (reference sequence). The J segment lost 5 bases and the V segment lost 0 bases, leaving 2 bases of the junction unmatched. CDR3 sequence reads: CASSLDLADNEQFF. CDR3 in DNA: TGTGCCAGCAGCTTGGATCTAGCGGACAATGAGCAGTTCTTC.

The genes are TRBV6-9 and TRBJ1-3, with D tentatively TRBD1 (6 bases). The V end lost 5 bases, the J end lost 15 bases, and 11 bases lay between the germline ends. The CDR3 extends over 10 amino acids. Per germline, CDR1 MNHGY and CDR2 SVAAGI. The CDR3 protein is CASSAGAGYF. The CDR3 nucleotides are TGTGCCAGCAGTGCAGGGGCGGGATATTTT.

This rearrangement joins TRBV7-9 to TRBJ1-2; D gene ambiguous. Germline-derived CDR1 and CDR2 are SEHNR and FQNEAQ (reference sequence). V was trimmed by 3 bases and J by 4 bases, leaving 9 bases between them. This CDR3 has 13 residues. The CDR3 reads CASSLASRYGYTF. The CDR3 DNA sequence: TGTGCCAGCAGCTTGGCCAGTCGCTATGGCTACACCTTC. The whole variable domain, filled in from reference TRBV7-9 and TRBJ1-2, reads DTGVSQNPRHKITKRGQNVTFRCDPISEHNRLYWYRQTLGQGPEFLTYFQNEAQLEKSRLLSDRFSAERPKGSFSTLEIQRTEQGDSAMYLCASSLASRYGYTFGSGTRLTVV.

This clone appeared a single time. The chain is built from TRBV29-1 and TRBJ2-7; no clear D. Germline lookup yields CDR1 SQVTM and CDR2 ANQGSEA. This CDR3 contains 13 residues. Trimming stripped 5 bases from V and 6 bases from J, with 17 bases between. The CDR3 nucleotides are TGCAGCGTTCAATTAGGCCTACTGCTCGAGCAGTACTTC. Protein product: CSVQLGLLLEQYF.

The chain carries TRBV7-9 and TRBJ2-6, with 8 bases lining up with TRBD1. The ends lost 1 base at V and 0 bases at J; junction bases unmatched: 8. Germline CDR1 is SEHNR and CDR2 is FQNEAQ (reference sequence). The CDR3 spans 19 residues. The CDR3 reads CASSLEGQDDYSGANVLTF. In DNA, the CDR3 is TGTGCCAGCAGCTTAGAGGGACAGGACGACTACTCTGGGGCCAACGTCCTGACTTTC.

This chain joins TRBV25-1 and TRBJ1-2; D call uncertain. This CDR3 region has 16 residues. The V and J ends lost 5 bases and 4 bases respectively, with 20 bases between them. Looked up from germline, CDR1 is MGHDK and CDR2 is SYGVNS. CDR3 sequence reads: CASSLTQLGKTYGYTF. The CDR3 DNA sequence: TGTGCCAGCAGTCTTACACAACTGGGAAAGACCTATGGCTACACCTTC.

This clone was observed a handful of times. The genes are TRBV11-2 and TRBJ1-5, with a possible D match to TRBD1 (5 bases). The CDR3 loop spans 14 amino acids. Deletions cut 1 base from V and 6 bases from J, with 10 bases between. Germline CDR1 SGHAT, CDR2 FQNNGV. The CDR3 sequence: CASSLGGAVQPQHF. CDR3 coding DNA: TGTGCCAGCAGCTTAGGTGGGGCGGTTCAGCCCCAGCATTTT.

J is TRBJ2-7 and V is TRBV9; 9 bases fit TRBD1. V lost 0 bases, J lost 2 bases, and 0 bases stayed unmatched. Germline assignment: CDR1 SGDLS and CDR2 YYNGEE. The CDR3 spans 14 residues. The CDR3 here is CASSVGDRAYEQYF. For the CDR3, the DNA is TGTGCCAGCAGCGTAGGGGACAGGGCCTACGAGCAGTACTTC. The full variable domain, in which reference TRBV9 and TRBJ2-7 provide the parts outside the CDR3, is DSGVTQTPKHLITATGQRVTLRCSPRSGDLSVYWYQQSLDQGLQFLIQYYNGEERAKGNILERFSAQQFPDLHSELNLSSLELGDSALYFCASSVGDRAYEQYFGPGTRLTVT.

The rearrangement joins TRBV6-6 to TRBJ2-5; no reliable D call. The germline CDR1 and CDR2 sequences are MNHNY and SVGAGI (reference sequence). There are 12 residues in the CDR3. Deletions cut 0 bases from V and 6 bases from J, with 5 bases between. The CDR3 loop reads CASSYSDQTQYF. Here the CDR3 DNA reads TGTGCCAGCAGTTACTCGGATCAGACCCAGTACTTC.

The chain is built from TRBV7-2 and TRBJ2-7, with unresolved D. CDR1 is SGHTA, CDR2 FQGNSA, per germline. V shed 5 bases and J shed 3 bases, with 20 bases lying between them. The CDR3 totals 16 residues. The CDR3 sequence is CASSRSDWKPFYEQYF. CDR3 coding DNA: TGTGCCAGCAGCCGTTCCGACTGGAAACCTTTCTACGAGCAGTACTTC.

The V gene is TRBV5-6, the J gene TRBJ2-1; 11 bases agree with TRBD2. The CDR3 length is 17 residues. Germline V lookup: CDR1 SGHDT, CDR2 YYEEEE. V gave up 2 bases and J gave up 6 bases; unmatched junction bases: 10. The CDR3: CASSFTSGSLIPNEQFF. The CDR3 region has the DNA TGTGCCAGCAGCTTCACTAGCGGGAGTCTGATTCCCAATGAGCAGTTCTTC.

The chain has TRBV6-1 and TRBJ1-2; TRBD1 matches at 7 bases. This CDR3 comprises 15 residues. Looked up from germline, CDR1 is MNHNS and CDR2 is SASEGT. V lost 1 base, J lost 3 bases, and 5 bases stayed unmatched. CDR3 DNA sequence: TGTGCCAGCAGTGAAGGACAGGGCTATTACTATGGCTACACCTTC. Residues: CASSEGQGYYYGYTF.

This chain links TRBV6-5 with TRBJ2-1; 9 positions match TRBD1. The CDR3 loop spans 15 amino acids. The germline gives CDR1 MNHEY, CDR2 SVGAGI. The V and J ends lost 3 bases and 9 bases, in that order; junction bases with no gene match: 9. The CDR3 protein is CASSYGQGFRSEQFF. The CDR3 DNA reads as TGTGCCAGCAGTTATGGACAGGGGTTTCGGAGTGAGCAGTTCTTC.

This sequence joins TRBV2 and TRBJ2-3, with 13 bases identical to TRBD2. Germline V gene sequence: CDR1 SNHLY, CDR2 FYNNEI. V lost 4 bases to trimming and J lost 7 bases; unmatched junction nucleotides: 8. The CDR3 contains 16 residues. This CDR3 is CASSVFTSGGANTQYF. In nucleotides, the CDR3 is TGTGCCAGCAGTGTATTCACTAGCGGGGGGGCGAATACGCAGTATTTT.

For the CDR3, the DNA is TGTGCCACCAATCCGGGTGTCCGTTGGTACGAGCAGTACTTC. Residues: CATNPGVRWYEQYF. V gene TRBV6-5 combines with J gene TRBJ2-7; D ambiguous. This CDR3 region has 14 residues. From germline, CDR1 is MNHEY and CDR2 SVGAGI. The germline V and J ends were trimmed by 10 bases and 4 bases, with 20 bases remaining between them.

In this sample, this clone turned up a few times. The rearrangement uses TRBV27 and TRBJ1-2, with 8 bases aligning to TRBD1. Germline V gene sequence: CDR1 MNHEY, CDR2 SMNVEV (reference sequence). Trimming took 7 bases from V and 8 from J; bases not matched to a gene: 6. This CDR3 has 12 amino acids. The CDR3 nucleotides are TGTGCCAGCAAGCAGGGGGCGCAAGGCTACACCTTC. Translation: CASKQGAQGYTF.

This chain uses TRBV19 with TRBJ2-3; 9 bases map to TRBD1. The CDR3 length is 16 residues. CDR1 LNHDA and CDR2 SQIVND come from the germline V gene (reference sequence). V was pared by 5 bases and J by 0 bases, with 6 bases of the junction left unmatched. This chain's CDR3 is CASSSTTGGSTDTQYF. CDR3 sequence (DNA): TGTGCCAGTAGTTCCACGACAGGGGGAAGCACAGATACGCAGTATTTT.

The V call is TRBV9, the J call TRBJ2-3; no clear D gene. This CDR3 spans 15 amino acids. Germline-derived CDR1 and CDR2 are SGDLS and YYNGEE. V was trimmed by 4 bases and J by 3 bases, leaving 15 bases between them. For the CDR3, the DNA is TGTGCCAGCAGCCCGCGTGGGCAAGGGACAGATACGCAGTATTTT. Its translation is CASSPRGQGTDTQYF.

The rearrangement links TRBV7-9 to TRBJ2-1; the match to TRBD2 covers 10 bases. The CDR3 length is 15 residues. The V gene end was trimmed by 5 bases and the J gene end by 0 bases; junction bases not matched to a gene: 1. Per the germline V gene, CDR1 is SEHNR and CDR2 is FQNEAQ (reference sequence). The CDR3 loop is CASSPSGSSYNEQFF. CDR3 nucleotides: TGTGCCAGCAGCCCTAGCGGGAGCTCCTACAATGAGCAGTTCTTC.

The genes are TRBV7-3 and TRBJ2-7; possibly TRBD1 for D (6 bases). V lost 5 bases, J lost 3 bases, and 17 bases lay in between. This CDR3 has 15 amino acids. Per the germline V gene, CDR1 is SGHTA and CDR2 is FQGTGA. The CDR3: CASSIQGGPFYEQYF. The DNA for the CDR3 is TGTGCCAGCAGCATACAGGGCGGGCCGTTCTACGAGCAGTACTTC.

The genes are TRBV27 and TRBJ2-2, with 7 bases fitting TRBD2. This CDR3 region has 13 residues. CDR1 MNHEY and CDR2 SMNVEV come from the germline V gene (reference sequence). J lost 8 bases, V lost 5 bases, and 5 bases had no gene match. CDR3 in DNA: TGTGCCAGCAGTCCCTTTAGCGGGGGGGAGCTGTTTTTT. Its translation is CASSPFSGGELFF.

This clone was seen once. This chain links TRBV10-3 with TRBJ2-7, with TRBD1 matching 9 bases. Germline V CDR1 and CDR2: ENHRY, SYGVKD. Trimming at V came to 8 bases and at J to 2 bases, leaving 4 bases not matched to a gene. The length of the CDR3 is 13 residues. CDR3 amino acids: CAIGTGYPYEQYF. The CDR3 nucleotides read TGTGCCATCGGGACAGGGTACCCCTACGAGCAGTACTTC.

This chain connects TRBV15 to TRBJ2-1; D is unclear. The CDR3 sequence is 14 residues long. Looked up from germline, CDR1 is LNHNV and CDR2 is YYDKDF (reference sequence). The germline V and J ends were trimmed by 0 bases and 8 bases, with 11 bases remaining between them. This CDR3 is CATSRERLWDEQFF. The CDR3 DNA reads TGTGCCACCAGCAGAGAAAGACTGTGGGATGAGCAGTTCTTC.

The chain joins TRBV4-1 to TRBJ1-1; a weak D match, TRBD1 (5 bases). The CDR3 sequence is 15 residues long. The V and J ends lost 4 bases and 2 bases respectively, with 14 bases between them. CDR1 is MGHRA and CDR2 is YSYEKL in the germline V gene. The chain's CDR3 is CASSRDSGLNTEAFF. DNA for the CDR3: TGCGCCAGCAGCCGGGACTCGGGCCTTAACACTGAAGCTTTCTTT.

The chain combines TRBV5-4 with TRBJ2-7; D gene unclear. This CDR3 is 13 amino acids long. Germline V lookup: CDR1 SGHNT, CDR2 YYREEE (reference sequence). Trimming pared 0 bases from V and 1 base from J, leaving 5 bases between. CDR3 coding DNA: TGTGCCAGCAGCTTGGCCCCATCCTACGAGCAGTACTTC. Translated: CASSLAPSYEQYF.

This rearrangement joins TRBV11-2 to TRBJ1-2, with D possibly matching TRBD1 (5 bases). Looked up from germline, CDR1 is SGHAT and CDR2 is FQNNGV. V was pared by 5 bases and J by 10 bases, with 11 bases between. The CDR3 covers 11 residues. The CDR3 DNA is TGTGCCAGCAGCCTCGGACATGTCTACACCTTC. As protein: CASSLGHVYTF.

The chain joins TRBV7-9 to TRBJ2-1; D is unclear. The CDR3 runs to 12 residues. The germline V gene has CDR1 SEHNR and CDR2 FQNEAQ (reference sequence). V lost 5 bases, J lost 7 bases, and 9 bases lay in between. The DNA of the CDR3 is TGTGCCAGCAGCGACCTGAAGAATGAGCAGTTCTTC. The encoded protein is CASSDLKNEQFF.